Listed here are 3 T cell receptor beta chains from one sample, sequenced in a study of CD8 T cells in ankylosing spondylitis. TCRdb processed the 5' RACE reads anew with MiXCR; each CDR3 protein has one entry. The profile shows roughly 700,000 distinct CDR3 sequences, around a fifth of them singletons. Their target antigens are unknown. Study results and caveats: Ankylosing spondylitis blood appeared to carry a characteristic TCR beta motif of roughly eight highly homologous variants.

Sequenced input: blood, either unsorted or a sorted T cell fraction (not recorded which). Every receptor here comes from a male donor with ankylosing spondylitis.

This clonotype was seen only a few times. This chain uses TRBV20-1 with TRBJ1-5; 7 positions agree with TRBD1. This CDR3 region has 14 residues. Losses at the gene ends were 1 base for V and 3 bases for J; bases not matched to a gene: 3. In germline, CDR1 is DFQATT, CDR2 SNEGSKA (reference sequence). In nucleotides, the CDR3 is TGCAGTGCTAGAGGGGGACAGACCAATCAGCCCCAGCATTTT. Its protein product is CSARGGQTNQPQHF.

The chain couples TRBV18 to TRBJ2-1; no reliable D call. The germline V and J ends were trimmed by 3 bases and 0 bases, with 9 bases remaining between them. CDR1 KGHSH and CDR2 LQKENI come from the germline V gene. The length of the CDR3 is 15 residues. The CDR3 sequence: CASSPPKSSYNEQFF. The CDR3 DNA is TGTGCCAGCTCACCGCCTAAGAGCTCCTACAATGAGCAGTTCTTC.

In this sample, this clonotype turned up a few times. This sequence joins TRBV28 and TRBJ2-3, with D perhaps TRBD1 (6 bases). CDR1 is MDHEN and CDR2 is SYDVKM in the germline V gene. This CDR3 contains 15 residues. Trimming cost V 6 bases and J 2 bases, with 15 bases left between them. The CDR3 loop reads CASRHRVRNTDTQYF. CDR3 DNA sequence: TGTGCCAGCAGACACAGGGTCAGAAACACAGATACGCAGTATTTT.